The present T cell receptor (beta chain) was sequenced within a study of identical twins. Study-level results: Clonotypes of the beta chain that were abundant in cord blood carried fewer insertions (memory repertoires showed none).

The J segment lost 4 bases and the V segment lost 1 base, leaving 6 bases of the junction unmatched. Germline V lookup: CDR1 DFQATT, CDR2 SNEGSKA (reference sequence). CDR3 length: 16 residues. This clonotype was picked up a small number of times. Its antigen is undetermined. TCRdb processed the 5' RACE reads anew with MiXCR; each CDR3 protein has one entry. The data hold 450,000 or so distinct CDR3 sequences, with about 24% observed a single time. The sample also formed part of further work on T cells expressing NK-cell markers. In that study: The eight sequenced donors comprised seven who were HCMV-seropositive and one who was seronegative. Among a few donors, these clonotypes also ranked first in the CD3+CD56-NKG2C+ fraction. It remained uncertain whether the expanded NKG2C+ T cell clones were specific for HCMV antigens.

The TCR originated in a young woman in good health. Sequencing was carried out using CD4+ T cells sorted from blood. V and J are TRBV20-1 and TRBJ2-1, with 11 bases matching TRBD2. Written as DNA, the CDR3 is TGCAGTGCTAGAGCATATAGCGGGGGGGTTTACAATGAGCAGTTCTTC. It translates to CSARAYSGGVYNEQFF.